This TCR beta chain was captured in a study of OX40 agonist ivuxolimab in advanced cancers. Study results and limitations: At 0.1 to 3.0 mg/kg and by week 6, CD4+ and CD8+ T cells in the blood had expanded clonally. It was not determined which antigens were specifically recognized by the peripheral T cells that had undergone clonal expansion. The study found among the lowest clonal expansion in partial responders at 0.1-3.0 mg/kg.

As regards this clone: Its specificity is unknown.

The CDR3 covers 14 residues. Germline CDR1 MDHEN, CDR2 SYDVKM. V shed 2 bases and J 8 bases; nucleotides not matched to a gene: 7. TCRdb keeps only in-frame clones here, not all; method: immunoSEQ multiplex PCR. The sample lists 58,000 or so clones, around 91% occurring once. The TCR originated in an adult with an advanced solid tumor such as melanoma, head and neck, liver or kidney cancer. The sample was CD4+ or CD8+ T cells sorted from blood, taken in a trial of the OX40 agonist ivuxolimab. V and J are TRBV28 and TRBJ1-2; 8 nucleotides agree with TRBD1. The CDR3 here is CASSLVQGARGYTF. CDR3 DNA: TGTGCCAGCAGTTTAGTCCAGGGGGCGCGAGGCTACACCTTC.